Presented here are 24 T cell receptor beta chains from one specimen sequenced in a study of blood T cell repertoires in COVID-19. Measured with immunoSEQ multiplex PCR; TCRdb has only the in-frame clones, and not every one. This table holds 150,000 or so clones, 75% to 85% found once. Material for sequencing was peripheral blood. These receptors all stem from a woman of 80 years or more with active or convalescent COVID-19.

CDR3 coding DNA: TGTGCCAGCAGTTACGCACAGGGGGCAGGAAACACCATATATTTT. Protein sequence: CASSYAQGAGNTIYF. The J gene is TRBJ1-3, the V gene TRBV7-8, with 9 bases that match TRBD1. In germline, CDR1 is SGHVS, CDR2 FQNEAQ. The CDR3 is 15 residues long. Losses at the gene ends were 6 bases for V and 4 bases for J; bases not matched to a gene: 7.

The CDR3 protein is CASSSHRGRGNTEAFF. The CDR3 DNA reads as TGCGCCAGCAGTTCCCACAGGGGGCGTGGGAACACTGAAGCTTTCTTT. The V call is TRBV10-1, the J call TRBJ1-1; 9 nucleotides match TRBD1. Germline V gene lookup returns CDR1 WNHNN and CDR2 SYGVQD (reference sequence). This CDR3 spans 16 amino acids. The trim removed 5 bases at V and 1 base at J, leaving 8 bases unmatched.

V usage is TRBV11-2 and J usage is TRBJ2-3, with 7 positions matching TRBD2. Trimming removed 0 bases from V and 4 bases from J; junction bases left unmatched: 7. This CDR3 has 16 amino acids. Germline V gene sequence: CDR1 SGHAT, CDR2 FQNNGV. CDR3 DNA sequence: TGTGCCAGCAGCTTAGAATTGTGGGGGGGGGCAGATACGCAGTATTTT. Translating gives CASSLELWGGADTQYF.

The V call is TRBV25-1, the J call TRBJ1-5; D perhaps matches TRBD1 (6 bases). CDR1 is MGHDK, CDR2 SYGVNS, per germline. The CDR3 runs to 17 residues. Trimming cost V 3 bases and J 2 bases, with 17 bases left between them. CDR3 loop: CASSDSQGPAGNQPQHF. Written as DNA, the CDR3 is TGTGCCAGCAGTGATTCACAGGGCCCCGCTGGCAATCAGCCCCAGCATTTT.

This clone has only a few counts. This chain links TRBV5-1 with TRBJ2-5; 9 bases match TRBD2. J was trimmed by 2 bases and V by 2 bases; bases with no gene match: 4. The CDR3 runs to 15 residues. Germline CDR1 reads SGHRS; CDR2 reads YFSETQ. DNA of the CDR3: TGCGCCAGCAGCTTATATAGCGGGGGACAAGAGACCCAGTACTTC. Protein product: CASSLYSGGQETQYF.

This clone came up a few times. The chain links TRBV5-1 to TRBJ1-4, with 7 bases lining up with TRBD1. The V gene end was trimmed by 4 bases and the J gene end by 6 bases; junction bases not matched to a gene: 18. This CDR3 contains 18 residues. Germline CDR1 is SGHRS and CDR2 is YFSETQ. The CDR3 region has the DNA TGCGCCAGCAGCCTCCAGGTGTCAGGGGGAACGTCTTATGAAAAACTGTTTTTT. This gives the protein CASSLQVSGGTSYEKLFF.

The genes are TRBV15 and TRBJ2-3; D call uncertain. V gave up 1 base and J gave up 1 base, with 9 bases separating them. CDR1 and CDR2 (germline): LNHNV, YYDKDF (reference sequence). The CDR3 is 15 residues long. CDR3: CATSRVEAGTDTQYF. The CDR3 coding sequence is TGTGCCACCAGCAGAGTTGAGGCGGGCACAGATACGCAGTATTTT. The whole variable domain, remainder taken from reference TRBV15 and TRBJ2-3, is DAMVIQNPRYQVTQFGKPVTLSCSQTLNHNVMYWYQQKSSQAPKLLFHYYDKDFNNEADTPDNFQSRRPNTSFCFLDIRSPGLGDTAMYLCATSRVEAGTDTQYFGPGTRLTVL.

The chain uses TRBV11-2 and TRBJ1-6; 9 bases are a match to TRBD1. V gave up 5 bases and J gave up 7 bases; unmatched junction bases: 6. There are 15 residues in the CDR3. The germline gives CDR1 SGHAT, CDR2 FQNNGV. The CDR3 here is CASSNRQGENSPLHF. The DNA of the CDR3 is TGTGCCAGCAGCAATCGACAGGGGGAAAATTCACCCCTCCACTTT.

This CDR3 is CASSKVTTTNEKLFF. The DNA for the CDR3 is TGTGCCAGTAGTAAGGTTACTACAACTAATGAAAAACTGTTTTTT. The chain employs TRBV19 and TRBJ1-4; D gene uncertain. Germline V gene sequence: CDR1 LNHDA, CDR2 SQIVND (reference sequence). V was cut by 4 bases and J by 0 bases, with 9 bases left in between. This CDR3 spans 15 amino acids.

The J gene is TRBJ2-2, the V gene TRBV7-2, with D possibly TRBD1 on 6 matching bases. This CDR3 has 16 residues. From germline, CDR1 is SGHTA and CDR2 FQGNSA. V was pared by 4 bases and J by 7 bases, with 19 bases between. For the CDR3, the DNA is TGTGCCAGCAGCTCCAGGCAGCTGGGGGCCGGCGGGGAGCTGTTTTTT. It is translated as CASSSRQLGAGGELFF.

Comment on this clone: Additional DNA sequences in this sample encode the identical CDR3. This chain uses TRBV5-1 with TRBJ2-5; TRBD2 matches 9 bases. There are 14 residues in the CDR3. V gave up 4 bases and J gave up 2 bases; unmatched junction bases: 3. Germline V gives CDR1 SGHRS, CDR2 YFSETQ. The CDR3 sequence is CASSRGGVQETQYF. CDR3 bases: TGCGCCAGCAGCCGCGGGGGGGTTCAAGAGACCCAGTACTTC.

This chain connects TRBV6-4 to TRBJ2-1; 8 nucleotides agree with TRBD2. Per the germline V gene, CDR1 is MRHNA and CDR2 is SNTAGT. The CDR3 contains 15 residues. Unmatched junction bases numbered 8, after V lost 4 bases and J lost 6 bases. The CDR3 DNA reads as TGTGCCAGCAGTGTAGGCGGGGGGTACGGCAATGAGCAGTTCTTC. Translated: CASSVGGGYGNEQFF.

The chain joins TRBV5-1 to TRBJ2-3; D may be TRBD1 (6 bases). The CDR3 consists of 14 residues. Trimming pared 5 bases from V and 2 bases from J, leaving 12 bases between. The V gene's germline CDR1 is SGHRS and CDR2 YFSETQ. The chain's CDR3 is CASSKQGNTDTQYF. CDR3 sequence (DNA): TGCGCCAGCAGTAAGCAGGGGAACACAGATACGCAGTATTTT. The entire variable domain, with the rest obtained from reference TRBV5-1 and TRBJ2-3, is as follows: KAGVTQTPRYLIKTRGQQVTLSCSPISGHRSVSWYQQTPGQGLQFLFEYFSETQRNKGNFPGRFSGRQFSNSRSEMNVSTLELGDSALYLCASSKQGNTDTQYFGPGTRLTVL.

The chain is built from TRBV18 and TRBJ2-2; 7 bases align to TRBD1. Germline loops: CDR1 KGHSH, CDR2 LQKENI. J gave up 4 bases and V 0 bases, and 14 bases lay outside the gene matches. This CDR3 is 19 amino acids long. The chain's CDR3 is CASSPPATGMFTTTGELFF. The CDR3 nucleotides are TGTGCCAGCTCACCACCGGCGACAGGGATGTTTACGACCACCGGGGAGCTGTTTTTT.

The sample holds a few counts of this clone. The V gene is TRBV19, the J gene TRBJ1-2; D is unresolved. V gave up 10 bases and J gave up 4 bases, with 19 bases separating them. Germline lookup yields CDR1 LNHDA and CDR2 SQIVND (reference sequence). The CDR3 contains 14 residues. Here the CDR3 reads CATTAGSVVYGYTF. CDR3 DNA: TGTGCCACTACGGCGGGGAGTGTCGTCTATGGCTACACCTTC.

The V call is TRBV6-5, the J call TRBJ2-7; TRBD1 agrees at 8 bases. Per the germline V gene, CDR1 is MNHEY and CDR2 is SVGAGI. V was clipped by 2 bases and J by 2 bases; unmatched bases: 5. The CDR3 is 15 amino acids. The CDR3 nucleotides read TGTGCCAGCAGTTACCGCGACAGGGGAACCTACGAGCAGTACTTC. Encoded protein: CASSYRDRGTYEQYF.

The gene calls are TRBV7-8 and TRBJ1-2; 8 bases are shared with TRBD1. V lost 4 bases to trimming and J lost 8 bases; unmatched junction nucleotides: 9. Germline CDR1 is SGHVS and CDR2 is FQNEAQ. The CDR3 has 14 residues. CDR3 amino acids: CASSSHRTGSGYTF. As DNA, the CDR3 is TGTGCCAGCAGCTCGCATAGGACAGGGTCAGGCTACACCTTC.

The V call is TRBV28, the J call TRBJ1-4, with D possibly being TRBD1 (6 bases). The length of the CDR3 is 18 residues. The ends were cut back, 3 bases at V and 5 bases at J, with 22 bases in the middle. Germline-derived CDR1 and CDR2 are MDHEN and SYDVKM. The CDR3 nucleotides read TGTGCCAGCAGTTTCCCTTTTCATTTGGACAGAAAGAATGAAAAACTGTTTTTT. Protein product: CASSFPFHLDRKNEKLFF.

This clone was seen a handful of times. The chain employs TRBV5-1 and TRBJ2-6; D is possibly TRBD1 (7 bases). The germline gives CDR1 SGHRS, CDR2 YFSETQ. There are 15 residues in the CDR3. V dropped 9 bases and J dropped 3 bases, with 16 bases sitting between them. The CDR3: CATSGGGGGANVLTF. In DNA, the CDR3 is TGCGCCACCTCAGGAGGGGGCGGTGGGGCCAACGTCCTGACTTTC. The full variable domain, its missing parts supplied by reference TRBV5-1 and TRBJ2-6, is KAGVTQTPRYLIKTRGQQVTLSCSPISGHRSVSWYQQTPGQGLQFLFEYFSETQRNKGNFPGRFSGRQFSNSRSEMNVSTLELGDSALYLCATSGGGGGANVLTFGAGSRLTVL.

The chain employs TRBV27 and TRBJ2-3; 9 bases agree with TRBD1. The trim removed 5 bases at V and 4 bases at J, leaving 13 bases unmatched. Germline V gene sequence: CDR1 MNHEY, CDR2 SMNVEV (reference sequence). This CDR3 region has 17 residues. The CDR3 loop reads CASSHLPGQGLSDTQYF. CDR3 in DNA: TGTGCCAGCAGTCACCTCCCTGGACAGGGGTTGTCAGATACGCAGTATTTT.

The gene calls are TRBV28 and TRBJ1-1; TRBD1 might be the D (6 bases). CDR1 MDHEN and CDR2 SYDVKM come from the germline V gene. The CDR3 sequence is 13 residues long. The V gene lost 6 bases and the J gene lost 5 bases, with 13 bases spanning the gap. This CDR3 is CASSRTAITEAFF. CDR3 in DNA: TGTGCCAGCAGCCGGACAGCAATTACTGAAGCTTTCTTT.

This clone appeared a few times. V gene TRBV5-5 combines with J gene TRBJ2-6; 9 nucleotides match TRBD2. The CDR3 sequence is 18 residues long. The germline CDR1 and CDR2 sequences are SGHKS and YYEKEE (reference sequence). The trim removed 1 base at V and 4 bases at J, leaving 9 bases unmatched. CDR3 amino acids: CASSLNIAGDQGANVLTF. CDR3 in DNA: TGTGCCAGCAGCTTGAATATAGCGGGGGACCAGGGGGCCAACGTCCTGACTTTC. The full variable domain, with the rest looked up from reference TRBV5-5 and TRBJ2-6, is DAGVTQSPTHLIKTRGQQVTLRCSPISGHKSVSWYQQVLGQGPQFIFQYYEKEERGRGNFPDRFSARQFPNYSSELNVNALLLGDSALYLCASSLNIAGDQGANVLTFGAGSRLTVL.

The genes are TRBV6-5 and TRBJ1-1, with D possibly being TRBD1 (6 bases). The CDR3 length is 13 residues. The V and J ends lost 5 bases and 4 bases respectively, with 11 bases between them. Germline assignment: CDR1 MNHEY and CDR2 SVGAGI. The CDR3, as DNA: TGTGCCAGCAGTATAACAGGGATCACTGAAGCTTTCTTT. This gives the protein CASSITGITEAFF.

This chain joins TRBV7-2 and TRBJ1-4; weak D call: TRBD1 (5 bases). V was shortened by 1 base and J by 4 bases, with 7 bases between the two germline ends. Germline V gene lookup returns CDR1 SGHTA and CDR2 FQGNSA. The CDR3 is 14 residues long. CDR3 nucleotide sequence: TGTGCCAGCAGCTTAGGACAGCTTAATGAAAAACTGTTTTTT. This encodes CASSLGQLNEKLFF.